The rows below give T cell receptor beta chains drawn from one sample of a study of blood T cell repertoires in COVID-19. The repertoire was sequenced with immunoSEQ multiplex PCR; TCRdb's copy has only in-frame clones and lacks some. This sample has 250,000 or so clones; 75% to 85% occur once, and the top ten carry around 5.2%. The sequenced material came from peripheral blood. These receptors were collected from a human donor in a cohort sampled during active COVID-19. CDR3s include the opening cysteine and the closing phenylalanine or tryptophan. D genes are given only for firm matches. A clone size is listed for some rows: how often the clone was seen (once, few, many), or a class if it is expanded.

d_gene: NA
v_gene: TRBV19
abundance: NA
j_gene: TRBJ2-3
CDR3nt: TGTGCCAGCCGGGATCGGGACATGCAGGCAGATACGCAGTATTTT
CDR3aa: CASRDRDMQADTQYF

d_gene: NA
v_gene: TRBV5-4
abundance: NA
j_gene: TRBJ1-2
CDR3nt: TGTGCCAGCAGCTTGGTCGGACAGATGTATGGCTACACCTTC
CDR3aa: CASSLVGQMYGYTF

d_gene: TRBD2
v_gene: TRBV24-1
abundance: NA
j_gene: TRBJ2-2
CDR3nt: TGTGCCACCCAAAACTGGGGACTAGCGGGAGTGACCGGGGAGCTGTTTTTT
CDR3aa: CATQNWGLAGVTGELFF

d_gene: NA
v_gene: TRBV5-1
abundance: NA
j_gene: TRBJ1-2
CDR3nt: TGCGCCAGCAGGGTTTCGACAGCCTCCTATGGCTACACCTTC
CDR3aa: CASRVSTASYGYTF

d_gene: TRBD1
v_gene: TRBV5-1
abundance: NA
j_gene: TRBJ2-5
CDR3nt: TGCGCCAGCAGCCCGAGGGGGTCGGACAGGGGGCTCTTGGAGACCCAGTACTTC
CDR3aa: CASSPRGSDRGLLETQYF

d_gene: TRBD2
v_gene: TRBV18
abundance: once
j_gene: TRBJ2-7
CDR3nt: TGTGCCAGCTCGACTAGCGGTACCTACGAGCAGTACTTC
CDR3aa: CASSTSGTYEQYF

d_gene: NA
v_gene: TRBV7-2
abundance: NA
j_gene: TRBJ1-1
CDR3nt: TGTGCCAGCAGCTCGACAGCACGCAGCGCTGAAGCTTTCTTT
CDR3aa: CASSSTARSAEAFF

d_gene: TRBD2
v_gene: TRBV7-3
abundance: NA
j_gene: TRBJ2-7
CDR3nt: TGTGCCAGCAGCCGGACTAGCGGGGGGGACGAGCAGTACTTC
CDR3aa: CASSRTSGGDEQYF

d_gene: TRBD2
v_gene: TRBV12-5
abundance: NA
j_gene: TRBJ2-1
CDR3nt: TGTGCTAGTGGTTTGACTAGCGGGATTTTTGAGCAGTTCTTC
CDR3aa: CASGLTSGIFEQFF

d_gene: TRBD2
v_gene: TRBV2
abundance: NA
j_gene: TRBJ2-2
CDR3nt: TGTGCCAGCTCGGGACTAGCGGGATTCACCGGGGAGCTGTTTTTT
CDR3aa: CASSGLAGFTGELFF

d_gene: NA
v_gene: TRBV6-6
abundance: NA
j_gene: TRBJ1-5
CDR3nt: TGTGCCAGCAGTTACTCGAGGAATAGCAATCAGCCCCAGCATTTT
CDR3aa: CASSYSRNSNQPQHF

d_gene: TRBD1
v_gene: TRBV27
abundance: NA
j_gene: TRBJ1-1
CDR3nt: TGTGCCAGCACCAGGGACAGGGGGGGCACTGAAGCTTTCTTT
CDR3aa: CASTRDRGGTEAFF

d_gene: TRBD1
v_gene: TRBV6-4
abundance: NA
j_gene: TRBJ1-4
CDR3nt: TGTGCCAGCAGTAAAACCGGGACAGCGAATGAAAAACTGTTTTTT
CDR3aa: CASSKTGTANEKLFF

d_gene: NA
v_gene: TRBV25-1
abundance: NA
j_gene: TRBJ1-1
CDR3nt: TGTGCCAGCAGTGAATATAGGGCCGAAGGGACAAGAGCTTTCTTT
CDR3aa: CASSEYRAEGTRAFF

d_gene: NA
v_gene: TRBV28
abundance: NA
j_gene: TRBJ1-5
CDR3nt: TGTGCCAGCAGCCCCCCCAGGGTTCGGCAGCCCCAGCATTTT
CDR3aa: CASSPPRVRQPQHF

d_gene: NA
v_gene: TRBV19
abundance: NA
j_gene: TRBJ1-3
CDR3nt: TGTGCCAGTACCCCGGGACACTCTGGAAACACCATATATTTT
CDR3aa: CASTPGHSGNTIYF

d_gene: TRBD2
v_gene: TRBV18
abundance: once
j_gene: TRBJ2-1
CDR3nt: TGTGCCAGCTCACCAAGGACTAGCGACTACAATGAGCAGTTCTTC
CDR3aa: CASSPRTSDYNEQFF

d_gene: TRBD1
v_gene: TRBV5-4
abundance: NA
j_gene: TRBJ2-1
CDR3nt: TGTGCCAGCAGCTTAGGGACAGTTGACAATGAGCAGTTCTTC
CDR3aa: CASSLGTVDNEQFF

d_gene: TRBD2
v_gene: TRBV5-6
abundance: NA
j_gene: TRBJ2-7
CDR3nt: TGTGCCAGCAGCTTGCTCCCCTGGCTAGCGGGGGGAACCTACGAGCAGTACTTC
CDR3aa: CASSLLPWLAGGTYEQYF

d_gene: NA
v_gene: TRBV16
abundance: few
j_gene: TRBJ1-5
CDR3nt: TGTGCCAGCAGCCAGAATCGACAAGATTATGAGCATTTT
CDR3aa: CASSQNRQDYEHF

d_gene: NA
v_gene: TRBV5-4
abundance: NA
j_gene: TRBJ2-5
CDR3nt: TGTGCCAGCAGCCGAACCCCCGACGGGGAACAAGAGACCCAGTACTTC
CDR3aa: CASSRTPDGEQETQYF

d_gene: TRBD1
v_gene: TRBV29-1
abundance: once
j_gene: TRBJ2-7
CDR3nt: TGCAGCGTCCACCGGGACAGGGAGATCCACGAGCAGTACTTC
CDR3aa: CSVHRDREIHEQYF

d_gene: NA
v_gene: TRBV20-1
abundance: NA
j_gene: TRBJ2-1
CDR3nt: TGCAGTGCTAGTCCTTCCCGGGAGCAGTTCTTC
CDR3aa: CSASPSREQFF

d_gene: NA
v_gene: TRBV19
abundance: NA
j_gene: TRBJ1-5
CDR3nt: TGTGCCAGTACTCCCACGGGGGATCAGCCCCAGCATTTT
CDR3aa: CASTPTGDQPQHF

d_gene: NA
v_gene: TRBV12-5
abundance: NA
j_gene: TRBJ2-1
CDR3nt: TGTGCTAGTGGAACTCCAAGTAATGAGCAGTTCTTC
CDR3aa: CASGTPSNEQFF

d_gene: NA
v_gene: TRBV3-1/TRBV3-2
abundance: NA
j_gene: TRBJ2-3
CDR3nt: TGTGCCAGCAGCCAAACTACTAGCCCTACAGTAGCAGATACGCAGTATTTT
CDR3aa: CASSQTTSPTVADTQYF

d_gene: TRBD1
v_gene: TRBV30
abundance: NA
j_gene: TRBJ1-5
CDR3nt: TGTGCCTGGAGTGTCCCAGGGGGCCCCCAATGGCCCCAGCATTTT
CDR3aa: CAWSVPGGPQWPQHF

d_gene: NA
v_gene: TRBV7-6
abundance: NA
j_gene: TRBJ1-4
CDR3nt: TGTGCCAGCAGCCGGGGACACATTAATGAAAAACTGTTTTTT
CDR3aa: CASSRGHINEKLFF

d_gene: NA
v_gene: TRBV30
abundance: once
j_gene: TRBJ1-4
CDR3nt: TGTGCCTCGTTGCGGACAGACCCTAATGAAAAACTGTTTTTT
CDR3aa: CASLRTDPNEKLFF

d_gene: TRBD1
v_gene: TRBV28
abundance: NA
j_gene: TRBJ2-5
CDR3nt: TGTGCCAGCAGCCTGACAGGGGGTCAAGAGACCCAGTACTTC
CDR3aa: CASSLTGGQETQYF

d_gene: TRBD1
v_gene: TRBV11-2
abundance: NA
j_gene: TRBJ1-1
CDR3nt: TGTGCCAGCAGCTTATTCCCGCAGGGGGCGAAGGTTACGAACACTGAAGCTTTCTTT
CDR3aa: CASSLFPQGAKVTNTEAFF

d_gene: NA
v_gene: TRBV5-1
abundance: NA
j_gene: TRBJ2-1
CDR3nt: TGCGCCAGCAGCTTGGAGTCCCGGGGGTCCAATGAGCAGTTCTTC
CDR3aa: CASSLESRGSNEQFF

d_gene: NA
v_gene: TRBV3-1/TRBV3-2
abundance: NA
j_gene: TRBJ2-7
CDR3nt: TGTGCCAGCAGCCGCTGGGACTCCGCCTACGAGCAGTACTTC
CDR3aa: CASSRWDSAYEQYF

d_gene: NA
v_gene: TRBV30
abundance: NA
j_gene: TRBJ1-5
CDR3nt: TGTGCCTGGGGCGCCGCGGTTGCGGGCAATCAGCCCCAGCATTTT
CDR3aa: CAWGAAVAGNQPQHF

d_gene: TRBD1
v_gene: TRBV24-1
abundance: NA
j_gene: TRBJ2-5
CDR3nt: TGTGCCACCAGTGATGGTAGCAGGGGGCGCCGAGAGACCCAGTACTTC
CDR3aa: CATSDGSRGRRETQYF

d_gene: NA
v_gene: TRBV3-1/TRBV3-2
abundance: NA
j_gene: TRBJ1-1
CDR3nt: TGTGCCAGCAGCCAATCGGGGAGATTGAACACTGAAGCTTTCTTT
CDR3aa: CASSQSGRLNTEAFF